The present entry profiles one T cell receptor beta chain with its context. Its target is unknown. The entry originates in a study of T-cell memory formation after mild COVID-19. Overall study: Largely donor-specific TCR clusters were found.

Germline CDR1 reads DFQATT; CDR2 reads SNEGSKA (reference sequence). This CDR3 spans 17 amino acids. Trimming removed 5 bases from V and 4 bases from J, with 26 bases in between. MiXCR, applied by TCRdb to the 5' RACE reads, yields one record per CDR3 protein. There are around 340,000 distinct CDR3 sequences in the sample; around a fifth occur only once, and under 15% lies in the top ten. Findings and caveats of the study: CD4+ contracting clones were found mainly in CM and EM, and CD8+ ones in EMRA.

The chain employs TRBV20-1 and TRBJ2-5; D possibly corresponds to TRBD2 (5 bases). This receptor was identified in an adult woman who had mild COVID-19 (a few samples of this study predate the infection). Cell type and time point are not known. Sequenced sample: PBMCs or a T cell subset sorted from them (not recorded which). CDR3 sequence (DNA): TGCAGTGCTGACACCTACCAGCGGTACGGTAGTGGAGAGACCCAGTACTTC. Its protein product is CSADTYQRYGSGETQYF.